These T cell receptor beta chains were read from a single sample in a study of blood T cell repertoires in COVID-19. Method: immunoSEQ multiplex PCR; TCRdb's copy keeps in-frame clones and lacks some. The table lists 250,000 to 350,000 clones, 87% of them singletons. The sample comprised peripheral blood. These receptors came from a woman between 50 and 59 years old who had recovered from COVID-19. The CDR3 runs from the conserved cysteine through the conserved F or W.

V gene: TRBV19
CDR3 protein: CASRLPANTGELFF

V gene: TRBV30
CDR3 protein: CAWGGVRNTEAFF

V gene: TRBV5-1
CDR3 protein: CASSLGQGATNEKLFF

V gene: TRBV7-9
CDR3 protein: CASSPRGLEQYF

V gene: TRBV9
CDR3 protein: CASSVNPGTANTGELFF

V gene: TRBV5-1
CDR3 protein: CASSHFNGVSDTQYF

V gene: TRBV7-2
CDR3 protein: CASSLVFGRPYEQYF

V gene: TRBV7-2
CDR3 protein: CASSLQGAANQPQHF

V gene: TRBV2
CDR3 protein: CATPLGGPKDLTSSDEQFF

V gene: TRBV12-3/TRBV12-4
CDR3 protein: CASRSSGANVLTF

V gene: TRBV11-2
CDR3 protein: CASSLEPETVYGYTF

V gene: TRBV4-2
CDR3 protein: CASSQDGSRSSYNSPLHF

V gene: TRBV5-1
CDR3 protein: CASSLRLDRTFSYEQYF

V gene: TRBV5-1
CDR3 protein: CASSSGLAGTYEQYF

V gene: TRBV6-2/TRBV6-3
CDR3 protein: CASSRGWDTEAFF

V gene: TRBV30
CDR3 protein: CAFSGLAGRGSYEQYF

V gene: TRBV2
CDR3 protein: CASSSDRAGTGELFF

V gene: TRBV2
CDR3 protein: CARGGRGMNTEAFF

V gene: TRBV7-8
CDR3 protein: CASSLSEAQGTQYF

V gene: TRBV18
CDR3 protein: CASSPSGPGGSESSGNTIYF

V gene: TRBV15
CDR3 protein: CATSRDLSSGNTIYF

V gene: TRBV9
CDR3 protein: CASSVGGVFTDTQYF

V gene: TRBV7-2
CDR3 protein: CASSLEGPGLAGEQYF

V gene: TRBV5-6
CDR3 protein: CASSDGNRYEQYF

V gene: TRBV11-2
CDR3 protein: CASSVLRTGTGNTIYF

V gene: TRBV15
CDR3 protein: CATSYWDRNSPLHF

V gene: TRBV7-9
CDR3 protein: CASSVGFGTLNQPQHF

V gene: TRBV7-2
CDR3 protein: CASSSWASRNFPNIQYF

V gene: TRBV4-3
CDR3 protein: CASSQDRDRLTEAFF